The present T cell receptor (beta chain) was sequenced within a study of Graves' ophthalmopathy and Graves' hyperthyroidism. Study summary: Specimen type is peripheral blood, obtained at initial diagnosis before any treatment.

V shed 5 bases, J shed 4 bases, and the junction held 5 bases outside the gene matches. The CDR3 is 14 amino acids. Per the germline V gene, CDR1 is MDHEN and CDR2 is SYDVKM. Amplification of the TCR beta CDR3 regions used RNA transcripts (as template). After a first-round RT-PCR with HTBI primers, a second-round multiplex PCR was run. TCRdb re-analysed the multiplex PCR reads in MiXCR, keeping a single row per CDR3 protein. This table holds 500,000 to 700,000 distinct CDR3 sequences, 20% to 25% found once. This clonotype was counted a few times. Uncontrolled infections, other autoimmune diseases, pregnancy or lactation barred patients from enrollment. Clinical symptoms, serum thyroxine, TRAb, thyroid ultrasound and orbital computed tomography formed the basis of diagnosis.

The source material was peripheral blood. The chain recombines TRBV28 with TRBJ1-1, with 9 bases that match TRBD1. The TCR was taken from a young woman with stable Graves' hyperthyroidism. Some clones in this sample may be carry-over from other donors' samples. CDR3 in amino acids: CASSPGQGPTEAFF. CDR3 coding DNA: TGTGCCAGCAGTCCAGGACAGGGGCCCACTGAAGCTTTCTTT.